This T cell receptor beta chain comes out of a study of radiotherapy plus CTLA-4 blockade in lung cancer. As for the study in general: Disease control was present in roughly 29% of patients, and objective responses in more than 15%. General study points: How blood T cell clones changed early, along with interferon-beta, reportedly forecast response best. Researchers report tumor-derived TCR clones expanding in blood after radiotherapy plus ipilimumab.

The assay was immunoSEQ multiplex PCR, and TCRdb's table has in-frame clones only and misses some. This sample has 80,000 to 100,000 clones; around 90% occur once, and the top ten carry 4.9%. With regard to this clone: Its antigen is currently unknown.

Focal radiation with ipilimumab CTLA-4 blockade was given to patients with chemo-refractory metastatic non-small-cell lung cancer. This clonotype originated in a human donor with non-small cell lung cancer that progressed on radiotherapy plus ipilimumab. Sequencing used peripheral blood, obtained from a patient treated with radiotherapy plus ipilimumab.

The CDR3 DNA reads TGCGCCAGCAGTTCCGTGGCAGGGGGTTATGGCTACACCTTC. This codes for CASSSVAGGYGYTF. The rearrangement joins TRBV5-1 to TRBJ1-2, with 7 bases identical to TRBD1. Trimming cost V 5 bases and J 5 bases; bases outside gene matches: 9. Germline V gene sequence: CDR1 SGHRS, CDR2 YFSETQ. The CDR3 contains 14 residues. The full variable domain, completed using reference TRBV5-1 and TRBJ1-2, is KAGVTQTPRYLIKTRGQQVTLSCSPISGHRSVSWYQQTPGQGLQFLFEYFSETQRNKGNFPGRFSGRQFSNSRSEMNVSTLELGDSALYLCASSSVAGGYGYTFGSGTRLTVV.